The rows below give T cell receptor beta chains drawn from one sample of a study of T-cell memory formation after mild COVID-19. TCRdb analysed the 5' RACE reads with MiXCR anew, one entry per CDR3 protein. The sample lists a few hundred thousand distinct CDR3 sequences, around 15% seen once, with roughly a fifth in the top ten. Sample: PBMCs or a T cell subset sorted from them (not recorded which). Every receptor here comes from a man between 18 and 29 years old who had mild COVID-19 (a few samples of this study predate the infection). Cell type and time point are not known. Each CDR3 is given with its conserved first and last residue. The D gene is left open where the match is weak. Rows may omit the clone size; those that give it use once, few, many or a size class.

- - TRBJ1-2 TRBV11-2 TGTGCCAGCAGCTTAGATCGGGGTAGCTATCTTTATGGCTACACCTTC CASSLDRGSYLYGYTF
few - TRBJ2-2 TRBV12-3/TRBV12-4 TGTGCCAGCAGTTTAGAAGTTGTGGGGGAGCTGTTTTTT CASSLEVVGELFF
few TRBD2 TRBJ2-1 TRBV4-1 TGCGCCAGCAGCCAAGGAAACCGCGGGGGGGTGGATGAGCAGTTCTTC CASSQGNRGGVDEQFF
few - TRBJ1-4 TRBV6-5 TGTGCCAGCGCGAGGCAGGGCGGTGAAAAACTGTTTTTT CASARQGGEKLFF
- - TRBJ2-3 TRBV5-1 TGCGCCAGCAGCTTACCGGTGATCACTAGCACAGATACGCAGTATTTT CASSLPVITSTDTQYF
few TRBD1 TRBJ1-6 TRBV9 TGTGCCAGCAGCACTCAGGGGGCGAATTCACCCCTCCACTTT CASSTQGANSPLHF
few - TRBJ1-2 TRBV11-2 TGTGCCAGCAGCTTCCAGGGAAGATATGGCTACACCTTC CASSFQGRYGYTF
- TRBD2 TRBJ2-5 TRBV4-3 TGCGCCAGCAGCCAACTAGCGGACCAAGAGACCCAGTACTTC CASSQLADQETQYF
few - TRBJ2-1 TRBV28 TGTGCCAGCAGTTTCGAGCGGAGCCCTCGGGTTTACAATGAGCAGTTCTTC CASSFERSPRVYNEQFF
- - TRBJ2-3 TRBV7-9 TGTGCCAGCAGCTTTTTGGGGAATACGCAGTATTTT CASSFLGNTQYF